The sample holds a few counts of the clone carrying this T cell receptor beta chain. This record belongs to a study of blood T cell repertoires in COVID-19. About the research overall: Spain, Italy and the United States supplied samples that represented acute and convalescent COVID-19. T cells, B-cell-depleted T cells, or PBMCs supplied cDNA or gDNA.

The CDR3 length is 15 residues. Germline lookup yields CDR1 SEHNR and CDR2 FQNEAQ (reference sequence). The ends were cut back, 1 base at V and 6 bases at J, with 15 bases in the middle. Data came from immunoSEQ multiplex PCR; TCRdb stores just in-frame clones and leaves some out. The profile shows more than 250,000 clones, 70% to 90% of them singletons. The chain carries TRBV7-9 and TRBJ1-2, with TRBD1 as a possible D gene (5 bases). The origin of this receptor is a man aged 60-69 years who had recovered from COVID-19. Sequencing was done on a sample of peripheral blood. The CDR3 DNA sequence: TGTGCCAGCAGCTTAGACTCAGGGCCCCGAAATGGCTACACCTTC. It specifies CASSLDSGPRNGYTF. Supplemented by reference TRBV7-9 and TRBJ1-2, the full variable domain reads DTGVSQNPRHKITKRGQNVTFRCDPISEHNRLYWYRQTLGQGPEFLTYFQNEAQLEKSRLLSDRFSAERPKGSFSTLEIQRTEQGDSAMYLCASSLDSGPRNGYTFGSGTRLTVV.